This entry features one TCR beta chain sequence. This beta chain lies outside the target of a library built for alpha chains; its clone size means little. The entry originates in a study of spatial heterogeneity in lung cancer. Study-wide background: In the raw reads, each unique TCR and UMI combination was present more than ten times on average.

Germline lookup yields CDR1 MDHEN and CDR2 SYDVKM. J lost 2 bases, V lost 1 base, and 3 bases had no gene match. The CDR3 has 15 amino acids. TCRdb analysed the 5' RACE reads with MiXCR anew, one entry per CDR3 protein. The table lists under 250 distinct CDR3 sequences, 40% to 55% of them singletons. Documented time point: sample taken at primary tumor resection. Frozen PBMC, nontumor lung or tumor provided whole RNA, which was sequenced unsorted. The approximately 70 donors had untreated early-stage non-small cell lung cancer. The starting material was PBMCs, obtained at surgery. The clonotype originates from a male donor with early-stage non-small cell lung cancer. The chain has TRBV28 and TRBJ2-7, with TRBD2 matching over 9 bases. CDR3 DNA sequence: TGTGCCAGCAGTTTATCTGGCGGGAGGGCCTACGAGCAGTACTTC. Its protein product is CASSLSGGRAYEQYF.